These T cell receptor beta chains were read from a single sample in a study of blood T cell repertoires in COVID-19. Generated by immunoSEQ multiplex PCR, the TCRdb table keeps only in-frame clones and is missing some. The data contain about 180,000 clones, approximately 85% of them seen just once; the ten biggest clones take up 6% to 6.5%. Sequencing was done on a sample of PBMCs or T cells enriched from blood (not recorded which). These receptors were obtained from a man in his forties who had recovered from COVID-19. Both conserved end residues are part of each CDR3. Each record gives: J gene, V gene, clone size, D gene, CDR3 DNA, CDR3 protein. The D gene is left open where the match is weak. For some rows the clone size is stated as once, few or many, or as a class when expanded; others skip it.

TRBJ1-2 | TRBV27 | NA | TRBD1 | TGTGCCAGCAGTCTGCGGGACAGGTCTATGGAGGACTACACCTTC | CASSLRDRSMEDYTF
TRBJ2-3 | TRBV28 | NA | NA | TGTGCCAGCAGTTTTAGCGCCGCAGATACGCAGTATTTT | CASSFSAADTQYF
TRBJ2-7 | TRBV18 | NA | TRBD2 | TGTGCCAGCTCACCAGGCGGGGGGCTCGGCGAGCAGTACTTC | CASSPGGGLGEQYF
TRBJ1-5 | TRBV9 | NA | TRBD1 | TGTGCCAGCAGCGTCACCGGGACAGGGAATCAGCCCCAGCATTTT | CASSVTGTGNQPQHF
TRBJ2-6 | TRBV3-1/TRBV3-2 | few | NA | TGTGCCAGCAGAGCAGGGGAAGGGGCCAACGTCCTGACTTTC | CASRAGEGANVLTF
TRBJ2-1 | TRBV5-1 | NA | NA | TGCGCCAGCAGCTTGTTCCTCCTTGGTAGCTCCTACAATGAGCAGTTCTTC | CASSLFLLGSSYNEQFF
TRBJ1-6 | TRBV19 | NA | NA | TGTGCCAGTAGTACAGGAGAGGGCCATTCACCCCTCCACTTT | CASSTGEGHSPLHF
TRBJ1-1 | TRBV11-3 | NA | NA | TGTGCCAGCAGCTTATGGAGGAACACTGAAGCTTTCTTT | CASSLWRNTEAFF
TRBJ2-3 | TRBV5-5 | NA | TRBD2 | TGTGCCAGCAGCATGGTCCTGTTAGCGGGGCGAACTACGCAGTATTTT | CASSMVLLAGRTTQYF
TRBJ2-2 | TRBV5-6 | NA | NA | TGTGCCAGCAGCTCACCAGGTGCCGGGGAGCTGTTTTTT | CASSSPGAGELFF
TRBJ2-1 | TRBV5-1 | NA | TRBD2 | TGCGCCAGCAGCGTCCGGGAGGGCCGGTACAATGAGCAGTTCTTC | CASSVREGRYNEQFF
TRBJ1-5 | TRBV2 | once | NA | TGTGCCAGCACCGGAGGGGAGAATCAGCCCCAGCATTTT | CASTGGENQPQHF
TRBJ1-1 | TRBV5-4 | NA | NA | TGTGCCAGCAGCTTACTAGGAAGCAGAGCTTTCTTT | CASSLLGSRAFF
TRBJ2-2 | TRBV27 | NA | NA | TGTGCCAGCACTAGGGGTTTGAACACCGGGGAGCTGTTTTTT | CASTRGLNTGELFF
TRBJ1-2 | TRBV28 | NA | TRBD1 | TGTGCCAGCAGTCTTACAGGGGCGGGCGGCTACACCTTC | CASSLTGAGGYTF